This T cell receptor beta chain derives from a study of T-cell reconstitution after alpha-beta-depleted transplantation in children. This sample's TCRbeta library carried unique molecular identifier barcodes. TCRdb ran MiXCR on the PCR reads and lists one entry per CDR3 protein. The sample contains approximately 400,000 distinct CDR3 sequences, roughly 11% of which appear only once. Germline V CDR1 and CDR2: SSHAT, FNYEAQ (reference sequence). CDR3 length: 17 residues. This clonotype was found a few times. A junction boundary mismatches the germline segment, possibly from a read error. Here the sequenced sample was PBMCs from the stem cell graft donor, taken from the stem cell graft. The chain joins TRBV7-7 to TRBJ2-2; 7 nucleotides match TRBD2. The source of this sequence is a human donor who donated a stem cell graft to a child with acute myeloid leukemia. The CDR3 DNA reads TGTGCTAGCAGCTTAAACCAGGGACTAACTAACACCGGGGAGCTGTTTTTT. Translating gives CASSLNQGLTNTGELFF.